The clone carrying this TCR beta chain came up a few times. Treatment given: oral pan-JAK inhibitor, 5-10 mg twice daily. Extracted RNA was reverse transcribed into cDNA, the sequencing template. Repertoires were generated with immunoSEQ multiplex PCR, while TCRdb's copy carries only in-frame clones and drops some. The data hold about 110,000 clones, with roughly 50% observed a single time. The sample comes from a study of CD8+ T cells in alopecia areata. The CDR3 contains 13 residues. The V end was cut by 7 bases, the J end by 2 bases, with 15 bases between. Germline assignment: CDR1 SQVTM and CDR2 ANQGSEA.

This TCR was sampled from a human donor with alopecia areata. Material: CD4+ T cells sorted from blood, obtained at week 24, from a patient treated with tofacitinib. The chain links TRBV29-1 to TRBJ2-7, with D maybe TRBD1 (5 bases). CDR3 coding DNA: TGCAGCGCCTCCGGACACCCAGCCTACGAGCAGTACTTC. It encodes CSASGHPAYEQYF.